This TCR beta chain appears in the sequencing data of a study of Ad26.COV2.S vaccination and SARS-CoV-2 variants. Overall study results and limits: Participants in the vaccine arm had higher spike-specific TCR breadth; placebo recipients had lower. Reports say spike-specific CD8+ and CD4+ T cell responses covered substantial breadth after vaccination.

Clones were read by immunoSEQ multiplex PCR, and TCRdb kept only the in-frame ones, dropping some. The repertoire includes some 640,000 clones, 89% of them detected once, and about 1.5% sits in the top ten. The germline CDR1 and CDR2 sequences are MNHEY and SVGAGI. Trimming took off 6 bases at V and 11 bases at J, with 19 bases between the two ends. This CDR3 is 13 amino acids long. About this clone itself: Its cognate antigen is unknown.

Regarding treatment: roughly 20 received Ad26.COV2.S at low or high dose, single or two shots; roughly 5 received placebo; per-sample allocation not given. Material that was analyzed had been drawn on day 63 after the first vaccine or placebo injection. The individual, an adult aged 18-55 years, was a donor in Boston. The J gene is TRBJ1-1, the V gene TRBV6-5; D not resolved. This clonotype was obtained from a person between 18 and 65 years old who received the Ad26.COV2.S COVID-19 vaccine or a placebo. Sample: peripheral blood, taken in a trial of Ad26.COV2.S vaccine versus placebo. As DNA, the CDR3 is TGTGCCAGCAGATCGCAAAACATAGCTAGGGCTTTCTTT. Translating gives CASRSQNIARAFF.